What follows is one TCR beta chain and its context. The antigen it binds to is not known. Base quality data are lacking; no much larger clone is found one base away. TCRbeta CDR3 regions were amplified from genomic DNA using the immunoSEQ Assay, a bias-controlled multiplex PCR. In the source study's methods: Within the assay, amplification of reference gene primers was used to estimate how many nucleated cells each sample contained. To quantify the absolute abundance of each unique TCRbeta CDR3 rearrangement, sequence reads were collapsed and filtered. For each sample, productive Simpson clonality was calculated as the square root of Simpson's diversity index across productive rearrangements. The table comes from immuneACCESS by way of TCRdb, which keeps in-frame sequences with V and J called. Part of the clones is missing from these tables; in studies checked, under half for an unresolved V gene and the rest for unknown reasons. V, J and clone size were drawn from that table, and D and trimming were deduced from the DNA. Within this sample are over 250,000 clones, with 70% to 90% of them counted one time only. Together, the top ten hold approximately 9.9% of the sample.

Collaborating institutions collected whole blood in K2EDTA tubes following their own protocols. For TCRbeta analysis, collaborators shipped samples as frozen whole blood, isolated PBMCs, or DNA extracted from either of those sample types. This sample stems from a study of blood T cell repertoires in COVID-19 (TCRdb year 2020). About the study as a whole: The collaborator samples originated in the United States, Italy and Spain and spanned the acute and convalescent phases of COVID-19. The dataset comprised deeply sampled blood TCRbeta repertoires from subjects exposed to, actively infected with, or recovered from COVID-19. Where HLA class I and class II types were available, the types were taken from metadata supplied by the sample provider, not from assay-based typing. A freely available public database, intended as a resource for researchers studying the immune response to SARS-CoV-2, is where the repertoires were released. The samples were drawn from the first 160 participants of the ongoing ImmuneRACE study and from 950 to 1,500 subjects provided by 6 global collaborators. A de-identified subject ID, COVID-19 status, age in years and sex were almost always included in the sample metadata. The material from the prospective study consisted of cDNA or gDNA derived from T cells, B-cell-depleted T cells, or PBMCs. The research as a whole found: The amount of clinical and demographic metadata varied by source and participant and was provided uncurated.

Trimming removed 1 base from V and 5 bases from J, leaving 9 bases between the germline ends. CDR1 and CDR2 are drawn from the germline V gene (reference sequence): GTSNPN, SVGIG. Including cysteine and phenylalanine, the CDR3 has 13 amino acids. Of all the DNA, just the CDR3 is kept, 39 bases in frame from base 1. In this chain, TRBV30 is recombined with TRBJ2-1; a tentative D match to TRBD2 spans 6 bases. This TCR was recovered from a woman in her 70s with acute or convalescent COVID-19. Input material: peripheral blood. The CDR3 is CAWSGPGDNEQFF. DNA sequence: TGTGCCTGGAGTGGTCCGGGGGACAATGAGCAGTTCTTC.